This T cell receptor beta chain is drawn from a study of OX40 agonist ivuxolimab in advanced cancers. Study context: Ivuxolimab, an antibody that agonizes OX40 (CD134), was administered to the patients. At about 82% male, the cohort had a mean age of approximately 64 years, ranging from about 23 to 80.

The V end was cut by 5 bases, the J end by 3 bases, with 4 bases between. Looked up from germline, CDR1 is SGHNT and CDR2 is YENEEA. The CDR3 has 12 residues. Study-level results: The average count of expanded clones was higher among CD8+ T cells than among CD4+.

Peripheral blood came from all dose cohorts at three timepoints. The method was immunoSEQ multiplex PCR; TCRdb's version includes in-frame clones alone and lacks a portion of them. This sample has 15,000 to 20,000 clones, with roughly 60% found just once. Only a few counts were recorded for this clone. Its specificity is not known. The clonotype was recovered from an adult with an advanced solid tumor such as melanoma, head and neck, liver or kidney cancer. V gene TRBV11-3 combines with J gene TRBJ2-2; no definite D call. The material sequenced was CD4+ or CD8+ T cells sorted from blood, taken in a trial of the OX40 agonist ivuxolimab. As DNA, the CDR3 is TGTGCCAGCAGCCCCCACACCGGGGAGCTGTTTTTT. It is translated as CASSPHTGELFF.